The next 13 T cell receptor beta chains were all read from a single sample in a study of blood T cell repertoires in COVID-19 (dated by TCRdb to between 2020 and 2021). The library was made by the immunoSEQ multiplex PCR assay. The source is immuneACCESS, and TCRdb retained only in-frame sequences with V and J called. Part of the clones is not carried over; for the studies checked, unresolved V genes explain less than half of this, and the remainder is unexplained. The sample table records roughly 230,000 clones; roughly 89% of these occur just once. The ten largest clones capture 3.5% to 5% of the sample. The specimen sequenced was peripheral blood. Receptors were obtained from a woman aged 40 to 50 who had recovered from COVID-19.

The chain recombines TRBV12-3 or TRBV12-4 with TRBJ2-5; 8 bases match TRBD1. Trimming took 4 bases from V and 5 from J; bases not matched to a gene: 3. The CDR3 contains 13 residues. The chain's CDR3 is CASSSGGAETQYF. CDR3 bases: TGTGCCAGCAGTTCAGGGGGCGCGGAGACCCAGTACTTC.

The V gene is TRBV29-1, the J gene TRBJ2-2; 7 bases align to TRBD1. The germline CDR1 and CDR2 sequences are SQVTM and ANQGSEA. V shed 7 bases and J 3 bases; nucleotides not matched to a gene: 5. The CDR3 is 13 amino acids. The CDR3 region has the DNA TGCAGCGGAAGGACAGGCTACACCGGGGAGCTGTTTTTT. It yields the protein CSGRTGYTGELFF.

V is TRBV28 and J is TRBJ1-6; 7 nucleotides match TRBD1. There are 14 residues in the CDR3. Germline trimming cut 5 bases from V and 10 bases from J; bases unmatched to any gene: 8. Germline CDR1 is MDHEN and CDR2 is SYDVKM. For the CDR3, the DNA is TGTGCCAGCAGTATACAGGGGTTTAGCTCACCCCTCCACTTT. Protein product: CASSIQGFSSPLHF.

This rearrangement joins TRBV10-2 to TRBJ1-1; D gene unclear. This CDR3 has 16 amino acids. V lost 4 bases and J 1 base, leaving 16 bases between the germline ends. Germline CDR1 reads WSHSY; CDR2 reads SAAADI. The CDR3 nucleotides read TGCGCCAGCAGTGGCGTGTTGGCAGCGCGGAACACTGAAGCTTTCTTT. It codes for CASSGVLAARNTEAFF.

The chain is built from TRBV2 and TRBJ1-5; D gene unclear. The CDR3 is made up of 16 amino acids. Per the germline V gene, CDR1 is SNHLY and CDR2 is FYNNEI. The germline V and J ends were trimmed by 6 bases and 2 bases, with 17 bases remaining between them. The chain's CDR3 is CASRRGGSSGNQPQHF. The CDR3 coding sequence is TGTGCCAGCAGACGAGGAGGAAGCAGCGGCAATCAGCCCCAGCATTTT. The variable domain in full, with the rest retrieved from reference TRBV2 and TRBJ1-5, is EPEVTQTPSHQVTQMGQEVILRCVPISNHLYFYWYRQILGQKVEFLVSFYNNEISEKSEIFDDQFSVERPDGSNFTLKIRSTKLEDSAMYFCASRRGGSSGNQPQHFGDGTRLSIL.

The CDR3 nucleotides are TGTGCCAGCAGCGTAGCGGGAGGGAGCTCTGGGGCCAACGTCCTGACTTTC. Translation gives CASSVAGGSSGANVLTF. The chain has TRBV9 and TRBJ2-6; 8 nucleotides align to TRBD2. V shed 0 bases, J shed 0 bases, and the junction held 2 bases outside the gene matches. The germline V gene encodes CDR1 SGDLS and CDR2 YYNGEE. This CDR3 spans 17 amino acids.

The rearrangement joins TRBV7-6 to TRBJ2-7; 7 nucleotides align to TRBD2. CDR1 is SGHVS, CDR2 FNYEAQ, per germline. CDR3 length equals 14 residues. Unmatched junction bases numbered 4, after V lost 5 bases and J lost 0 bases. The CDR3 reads CASSTGGSSYEQYF. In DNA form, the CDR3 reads TGTGCCAGCAGCACGGGGGGTAGCTCCTACGAGCAGTACTTC.

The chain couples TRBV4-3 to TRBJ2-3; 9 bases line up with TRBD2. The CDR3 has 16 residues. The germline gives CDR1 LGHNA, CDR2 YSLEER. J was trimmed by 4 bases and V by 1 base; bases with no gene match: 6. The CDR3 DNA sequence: TGCGCCAGCAGCCAAGGCGCGGGAGGGTTCTCAGATACGCAGTATTTT. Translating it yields CASSQGAGGFSDTQYF.

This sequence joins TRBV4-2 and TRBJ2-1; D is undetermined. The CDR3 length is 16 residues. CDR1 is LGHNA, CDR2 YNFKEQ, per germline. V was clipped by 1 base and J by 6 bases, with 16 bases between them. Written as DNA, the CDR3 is TGTGCCAGCAGCCAAGGGCCCGCCCCATCCGCCAATGAGCAGTTCTTC. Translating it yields CASSQGPAPSANEQFF.

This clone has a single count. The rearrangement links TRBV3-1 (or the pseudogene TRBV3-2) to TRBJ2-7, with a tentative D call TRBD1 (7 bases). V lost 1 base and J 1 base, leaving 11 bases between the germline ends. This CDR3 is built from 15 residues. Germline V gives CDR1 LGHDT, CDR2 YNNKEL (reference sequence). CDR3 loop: CASSQAPGGSYEQYV. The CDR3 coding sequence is TGTGCCAGCAGCCAAGCCCCAGGGGGGTCCTACGAGCAGTACGTC.

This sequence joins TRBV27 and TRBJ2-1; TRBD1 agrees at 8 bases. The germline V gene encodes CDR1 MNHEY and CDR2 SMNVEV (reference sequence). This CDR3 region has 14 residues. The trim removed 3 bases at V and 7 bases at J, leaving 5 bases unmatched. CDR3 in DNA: TGTGCCAGCAGTTTCGGCAGGGGGCTGAATGAGCAGTTCTTC. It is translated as CASSFGRGLNEQFF.

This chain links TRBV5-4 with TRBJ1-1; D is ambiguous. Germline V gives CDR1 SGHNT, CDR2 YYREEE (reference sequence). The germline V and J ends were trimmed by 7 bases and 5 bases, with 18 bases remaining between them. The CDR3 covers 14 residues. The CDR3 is CASSPESLRTEAFF. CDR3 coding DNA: TGTGCCAGCTCCCCGGAGTCCCTCAGAACTGAAGCTTTCTTT.

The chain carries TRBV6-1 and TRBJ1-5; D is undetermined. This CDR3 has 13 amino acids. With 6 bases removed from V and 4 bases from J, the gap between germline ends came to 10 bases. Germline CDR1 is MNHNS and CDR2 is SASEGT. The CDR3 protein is CASRYSENQPQHF. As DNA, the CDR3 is TGTGCCAGCAGGTACAGTGAAAATCAGCCCCAGCATTTT.